Shown below are 21 T cell receptor beta chains from a single sample sequenced in a study of T cells in localized non-small cell lung cancer. Profiling relied on immunoSEQ multiplex PCR, and the TCRdb table lists in-frame clones only, not all of them. The sample holds 35,000 to 45,000 clones, 80% to 85% seen once. The material was peripheral blood mononuclear cells, obtained before any cancer treatment. The receptors derive from a male donor aged 60 or older with stage II lung adenocarcinoma.

This clone was recorded a few times. This rearrangement joins TRBV10-3 to TRBJ1-2; possible D gene TRBD1, 5 bases. Trimming pared 3 bases from V and 7 bases from J, leaving 12 bases between. The length of the CDR3 is 13 residues. Germline assignment: CDR1 ENHRY and CDR2 SYGVKD. The CDR3 DNA is TGTGCCATCAGTGATTCGGACATGGCTGGCTACACCTTC. It specifies CAISDSDMAGYTF.

This chain joins TRBV2 and TRBJ1-4, with TRBD1 as a possible D gene (5 bases). The ends were cut back, 8 bases at V and 7 bases at J, with 11 bases in the middle. CDR3 size: 12 residues. Germline-derived CDR1 and CDR2 are SNHLY and FYNNEI. This CDR3 is CASGGGREKLFF. The CDR3 bases are TGTGCCAGCGGGGGGGGACGTGAAAAACTGTTTTTT.

The genes are TRBV19 and TRBJ1-2, with D unclear. Germline values: CDR1 LNHDA, CDR2 SQIVND (reference sequence). Between the trimmed V and J ends, which lost 8 bases and 1 base, there was a span of 11 bases. The CDR3 spans 13 residues. The CDR3: CASARLDNYGYTF. The CDR3 coding sequence is TGTGCCAGTGCCCGACTCGATAACTATGGCTACACCTTC.

The rearrangement links TRBV11-3 to TRBJ2-4; possibly TRBD2 for D (5 bases). The V end was cut by 1 base, the J end by 6 bases, with 13 bases between. Germline assignment: CDR1 SGHNT and CDR2 YENEEA. The CDR3 totals 15 residues. This CDR3 is CASSLGPSPLNIQYF. CDR3 bases: TGTGCCAGCAGCTTAGGGCCTAGCCCTTTAAACATTCAGTACTTC.

The chain carries TRBV5-1 and TRBJ2-2; no definite D call. Per germline, CDR1 SGHRS and CDR2 YFSETQ. This CDR3 has 14 amino acids. Deletions cut 0 bases from V and 0 bases from J, with 3 bases between. In DNA, the CDR3 is TGCGCCAGCAGCTTGGACCCGAACACCGGGGAGCTGTTTTTT. Its translation is CASSLDPNTGELFF.

The rearrangement joins TRBV6-4 to TRBJ1-2; D perhaps matches TRBD1 (5 bases). The CDR3 is made up of 14 amino acids. V was shortened by 3 bases and J by 6 bases, with 14 bases between the two germline ends. Germline CDR1 reads MRHNA; CDR2 reads SNTAGT. CDR3 bases: TGTGCCAGCAGTGAACGTCAGGGATCCGATGGCTACACCTTC. Residues: CASSERQGSDGYTF.

CDR3 region: CASSQAGLAGNEQFF. The CDR3 DNA is TGTGCCAGCAGCCAAGCCGGGCTAGCTGGCAATGAGCAGTTCTTC. The J gene is TRBJ2-1, the V gene TRBV14; TRBD2 is a possible D gene (5 bases). The CDR3 covers 15 residues. The V gene lost 1 base and the J gene lost 6 bases, with 13 bases spanning the gap. The V gene's germline CDR1 is SGHDN and CDR2 FVKESK.

V is TRBV29-1 and J is TRBJ2-3, with a weak D call TRBD1 (5 bases). V shed 5 bases and J shed 0 bases, with 9 bases lying between them. Germline CDR1 is SQVTM and CDR2 is ANQGSEA. CDR3 size: 13 residues. CDR3 residues: CSVRSGSTDTQYF. CDR3 nucleotide sequence: TGCAGCGTTCGATCAGGGAGCACAGATACGCAGTATTTT.

The gene calls are TRBV7-9 and TRBJ2-7, with D possibly being TRBD1 or TRBD2 (6 bases each). The CDR3 totals 15 residues. Trimming took off 0 bases at V and 5 bases at J, with 14 bases between the two ends. The germline V gene encodes CDR1 SEHNR and CDR2 FQNEAQ (reference sequence). The CDR3 nucleotides read TGTGCCAGCAGCTTAGCGGGGGGCGCGTACGACGAGCAGTACTTC. It is translated as CASSLAGGAYDEQYF.

In DNA, the CDR3 is TGTGCCAGCAGCCCGGGACCTCGACTAGGGGGAAACACCATATATTTT. Protein product: CASSPGPRLGGNTIYF. The gene calls are TRBV27 and TRBJ1-3; TRBD1 is a possible D gene (5 bases). Germline values: CDR1 MNHEY, CDR2 SMNVEV (reference sequence). The ends were cut back, 6 bases at V and 4 bases at J, with 19 bases in the middle. The CDR3 is made up of 16 amino acids.

This sequence joins TRBV6-5 and TRBJ1-4; D is undetermined. Germline assignment: CDR1 MNHEY and CDR2 SVGAGI. The ends were cut back, 2 bases at V and 5 bases at J, with 15 bases in the middle. The CDR3 runs to 16 residues. This CDR3 reads CASSYDWQRYNEKLFF. The CDR3 nucleotides are TGTGCCAGCAGTTACGATTGGCAGCGGTACAATGAAAAACTGTTTTTT.

This clone has more than one count but fewer than ten. V usage is TRBV29-1 and J usage is TRBJ1-1; 7 nucleotides match TRBD1. Germline V gives CDR1 SQVTM, CDR2 ANQGSEA. The CDR3 length is 9 residues. The DNA for the CDR3 is TGCGGGTCGGGACAGAAAGCTTTCTTT. Amino acids: CGSGQKAFF.

CDR3 region: CASSLLVGGTGASNQPQHF. The CDR3 DNA is TGTGCCAGCAGCTTACTAGTAGGCGGGACAGGGGCAAGCAATCAGCCCCAGCATTTT. The gene calls are TRBV7-2 and TRBJ1-5; 10 nucleotides line up with TRBD1. The germline V gene encodes CDR1 SGHTA and CDR2 FQGNSA. The CDR3 consists of 19 residues. V was clipped by 2 bases and J by 1 base; unmatched bases: 11.

The J gene is TRBJ1-1, the V gene TRBV10-3, with 8 nucleotides matching TRBD1. The CDR3 has 14 amino acids. J gave up 11 bases and V 0 bases, and 8 bases lay outside the gene matches. Germline lookup yields CDR1 ENHRY and CDR2 SYGVKD. The CDR3 is CAISESARGRLAFF. For the CDR3, the DNA is TGTGCCATCAGTGAGTCCGCCAGGGGGCGTTTGGCTTTCTTT.

The rearrangement joins TRBV7-2 to TRBJ2-1; 8 bases fit TRBD1. Germline trimming cut 5 bases from V and 7 bases from J; bases unmatched to any gene: 19. CDR1 and CDR2 (germline): SGHTA, FQGNSA. This CDR3 comprises 18 residues. The CDR3 spells CASSQLQGGGFRANEQFF. In DNA form, the CDR3 reads TGTGCCAGCAGCCAATTACAGGGGGGCGGTTTTCGGGCGAATGAGCAGTTCTTC.

The rearrangement links TRBV30 to TRBJ2-1; no clear D gene. CDR1 is GTSNPN and CDR2 is SVGIG in the germline V gene (reference sequence). The CDR3 contains 12 residues. The V end lost 0 bases, the J end lost 10 bases, and 10 bases lay between the germline ends. As DNA, the CDR3 is TGTGCCTGGAGTGTACCGAACGGGGAGCAGTTCTTC. It yields the protein CAWSVPNGEQFF.

The chain employs TRBV27 and TRBJ2-1; TRBD1 is a possible D gene (5 bases). Trimming pared 3 bases from V and 6 bases from J, leaving 12 bases between. Germline V gene sequence: CDR1 MNHEY, CDR2 SMNVEV (reference sequence). The CDR3 spans 14 residues. CDR3 DNA: TGTGCCAGCAGTTTTCGGGCAGGGATCAATGAGCAGTTCTTC. It is translated as CASSFRAGINEQFF.

CDR3 nucleotide sequence: TGTGCCAGTAGTATACGGGGGCCAGATCAGCCCCAGCATTTT. Residues: CASSIRGPDQPQHF. This rearrangement joins TRBV19 to TRBJ1-5; D may be TRBD1 (6 bases). CDR1 and CDR2 (germline): LNHDA, SQIVND (reference sequence). The CDR3 is 14 amino acids. Trimming stripped 2 bases from V and 5 bases from J, with 10 bases between.

This rearrangement joins TRBV7-3 to TRBJ2-3; 9 bases fit TRBD2. Germline V gene lookup returns CDR1 SGHTA and CDR2 FQGTGA. This CDR3 has 15 residues. V shed 7 bases and J 8 bases; nucleotides not matched to a gene: 13. CDR3 DNA sequence: TGTGCCAGCACCCCAAGAGCGGGAGGAGAGAGTACGCAGTATTTT. This gives the protein CASTPRAGGESTQYF.

V usage is TRBV19 and J usage is TRBJ2-2; 7 nucleotides align to TRBD1. This CDR3 is 16 amino acids long. V lost 5 bases, J lost 4 bases, and 10 bases stayed unmatched. Germline CDR1 LNHDA, CDR2 SQIVND (reference sequence). The CDR3 protein is CASSSRQGLSTGELFF. The CDR3 DNA reads as TGTGCCAGTAGTTCAAGACAGGGTTTGAGCACCGGGGAGCTGTTTTTT.

The J gene is TRBJ2-3, the V gene TRBV30; 12 bases are shared with TRBD2. The CDR3 is 14 residues long. Trimming took 0 bases from V and 7 from J; bases not matched to a gene: 2. Germline CDR1 is GTSNPN and CDR2 is SVGIG (reference sequence). The CDR3 DNA reads as TGTGCCTGGAGTGTGACTAGCGGGAGTTATACGCAGTATTTT. It yields the protein CAWSVTSGSYTQYF.